A single sample gave rise to the 30 T cell receptor beta chains below, sequenced in a study of cytomegalovirus exposure and HLA in healthy donors. The primer mix had 60 Vbeta and 13 Jbeta primers. Produced via immunoSEQ multiplex PCR; TCRdb's table is partial and in-frame only. There are 150,000 to 200,000 clones in the sample; around 80% occur only once, and roughly 8.2% lies in the top ten. Sequenced: PBMCs. The origin of the receptors is a middle-aged woman in good health and CMV-seropositive.

The gene calls are TRBV28 and TRBJ2-7; D remains ambiguous. V gave up 6 bases and J gave up 4 bases, with 10 bases separating them. This CDR3 comprises 12 residues. Germline lookup yields CDR1 MDHEN and CDR2 SYDVKM. The CDR3 coding sequence is TGTGCCAGCAGCCTTACACCGTACGAGCAGTACTTC. This encodes CASSLTPYEQYF.

This chain links TRBV29-1 with TRBJ2-1, with a possible D match to TRBD2 (6 bases). V was trimmed by 6 bases and J by 0 bases, leaving 15 bases between them. Germline CDR1 and CDR2: SQVTM and ANQGSEA. This CDR3 has 15 amino acids. The CDR3 coding sequence is TGCAGCGTCGGTCTAGCGCCCAGCTCCTACAATGAGCAGTTCTTC. This translates into CSVGLAPSSYNEQFF.

The chain combines TRBV10-3 with TRBJ2-7, with D possibly matching TRBD1 (5 bases). V shed 8 bases and J shed 3 bases, with 17 bases lying between them. There are 14 residues in the CDR3. The germline gives CDR1 ENHRY, CDR2 SYGVKD. The CDR3 coding sequence is TGTGCCATCGAAAACCATCAGGGTCACTACGAGCAGTACTTC. This gives the protein CAIENHQGHYEQYF.

V is TRBV5-1 and J is TRBJ1-1; maybe TRBD1 (5 bases). Germline CDR1 is SGHRS and CDR2 is YFSETQ. The CDR3 runs to 15 residues. Trimming stripped 1 base from V and 2 bases from J, with 12 bases between. CDR3 in DNA: TGCGCCAGCAGCTTGTCGGGGGGAGGAAACACTGAAGCTTTCTTT. It codes for CASSLSGGGNTEAFF.

The rearrangement uses TRBV30 and TRBJ1-1; D remains unclear. V was trimmed by 1 base and J by 4 bases, leaving 10 bases between them. The CDR3 spans 13 residues. Germline CDR1 GTSNPN, CDR2 SVGIG (reference sequence). The CDR3 sequence: CAWSGEGGTEAFF. The CDR3 bases are TGTGCCTGGAGTGGTGAGGGTGGCACTGAAGCTTTCTTT.

This chain links TRBV27 with TRBJ2-5; D may be TRBD2 (6 bases). Trimming pared 8 bases from V and 2 bases from J, leaving 12 bases between. Germline CDR1 is MNHEY and CDR2 is SMNVEV (reference sequence). CDR3 length equals 13 residues. CDR3 residues: CASGHRGQETQYF. In nucleotides, the CDR3 is TGTGCCAGCGGGCACCGGGGGCAAGAGACCCAGTACTTC.

The chain has TRBV5-1 and TRBJ1-1, with D hard to call. Germline V gives CDR1 SGHRS, CDR2 YFSETQ. CDR3 length: 13 residues. The ends were cut back, 4 bases at V and 1 base at J, with 8 bases in the middle. The CDR3 region has the DNA TGCGCCAGCAGCGTTACAGCGAACACTGAAGCTTTCTTT. Protein: CASSVTANTEAFF.

The rearrangement links TRBV9 to TRBJ1-3; 8 bases line up with TRBD1. J lost 4 bases, V lost 4 bases, and 4 bases had no gene match. This CDR3 is built from 14 residues. Germline CDR1 and CDR2: SGDLS and YYNGEE. The CDR3 coding sequence is TGTGCCAGCAGCCAGACAGGGGACGGAAACACCATATATTTT. Amino acids: CASSQTGDGNTIYF.

In this sample, this clone turned up a few times. The chain couples TRBV4-3 to TRBJ1-3; D ambiguous. The V end was cut by 0 bases, the J end by 0 bases, with 6 bases between. The CDR3 loop spans 15 amino acids. Germline CDR1 reads LGHNA; CDR2 reads YSLEER. The DNA for the CDR3 is TGCGCCAGCAGCCAAGAGTCAGGCTCTGGAAACACCATATATTTT. Protein product: CASSQESGSGNTIYF.

The V call is TRBV6-4, the J call TRBJ2-2, with a possible D match to TRBD2 (6 bases). In germline, CDR1 is MRHNA, CDR2 SNTAGT. Between the trimmed V and J ends, which lost 0 bases and 1 base, there was a span of 6 bases. The CDR3 runs to 15 residues. The CDR3 region is CASSDSGGNTGELFF. CDR3 nucleotides: TGTGCCAGCAGTGACTCGGGAGGGAACACCGGGGAGCTGTTTTTT.

This chain uses TRBV29-1 with TRBJ2-5, with TRBD1 matching over 10 bases. The end of the DNA aligns better with TRBJ2-7, so the J call may be wrong. CDR3 length: 13 amino acids. CDR1 is SQVTM, CDR2 ANQGSEA, per germline. The CDR3 DNA reads as TGCAGCGTTCTGGGGACAGGGGCCTACGAGCAGTACTTC. Amino acid sequence: CSVLGTGAYEQYF.

The rearrangement joins TRBV19 to TRBJ2-3, with a weak D call TRBD1 (5 bases). The germline V and J ends were trimmed by 6 bases and 6 bases, with 19 bases remaining between them. The CDR3 loop spans 15 amino acids. Germline CDR1 LNHDA, CDR2 SQIVND (reference sequence). CDR3 bases: TGTGCCAGTAGCCCCGTGGGGCCACGATCGGATACGCAGTATTTT. This sequence encodes CASSPVGPRSDTQYF. The full variable domain, completed using reference TRBV19 and TRBJ2-3, is DGGITQSPKYLFRKEGQNVTLSCEQNLNHDAMYWYRQDPGQGLRLIYYSQIVNDFQKGDIAEGYSVSREKKESFPLTVTSAQKNPTAFYLCASSPVGPRSDTQYFGPGTRLTVL.

The sample holds a few counts of this clone. This chain links TRBV4-3 with TRBJ1-4; 8 bases agree with TRBD1. CDR1 is LGHNA and CDR2 is YSLEER in the germline V gene. This CDR3 is built from 14 residues. Trimming at V came to 4 bases and at J to 6 bases, leaving 4 bases not matched to a gene. Written as DNA, the CDR3 is TGCGCCAGCAGCCCGGACAGGGTTGATGAAAAACTGTTTTTT. Amino acid sequence: CASSPDRVDEKLFF.

The rearrangement uses TRBV6-6 and TRBJ1-5; a weak D match, TRBD1 (5 bases). The V end lost 0 bases, the J end lost 7 bases, and 7 bases lay between the germline ends. From germline, CDR1 is MNHNY and CDR2 SVGAGI (reference sequence). The CDR3 has 13 amino acids. The CDR3 here is CASSYSPGQPQHF. The CDR3 DNA reads TGTGCCAGCAGTTACTCACCAGGGCAGCCCCAGCATTTT.

This chain connects TRBV18 to TRBJ1-5; TRBD1 might be the D (6 bases). The CDR3 is made up of 14 amino acids. V lost 3 bases to trimming and J lost 3 bases, with 9 bases between them. Germline CDR1 and CDR2: KGHSH and LQKENI. CDR3 DNA sequence: TGTGCCAGCTCACCTGGACAGCACAATCAGCCCCAGCATTTT. Its translation is CASSPGQHNQPQHF.

This clone was counted only a few times. The gene calls are TRBV5-5 and TRBJ2-7; tentatively, D is TRBD2 (5 bases). CDR3 length: 14 amino acids. CDR1 and CDR2 from the germline V gene are SGHKS and YYEKEE (reference sequence). Trimming took off 9 bases at V and 3 bases at J, with 19 bases between the two ends. CDR3 sequence: CATTPRAEDYEQYF. CDR3 DNA sequence: TGTGCCACCACCCCCCGTGCGGAGGACTACGAGCAGTACTTC. Complete variable domain (other parts from reference TRBV5-5 and TRBJ2-7): DAGVTQSPTHLIKTRGQQVTLRCSPISGHKSVSWYQQVLGQGPQFIFQYYEKEERGRGNFPDRFSARQFPNYSSELNVNALLLGDSALYLCATTPRAEDYEQYFGPGTRLTVT.

The V gene is TRBV5-1, the J gene TRBJ2-2, with a weak D call TRBD2 (6 bases). This CDR3 is built from 15 residues. The V end was cut by 5 bases, the J end by 5 bases, with 16 bases between. The germline V gene has CDR1 SGHRS and CDR2 YFSETQ. The CDR3 DNA is TGCGCCAGCAGGCCAACGGGAGAAAATACCGGGGAGCTGTTTTTT. This translates into CASRPTGENTGELFF.

The genes are TRBV7-9 and TRBJ2-5, with 8 bases identical to TRBD1. The DNA end lines up better with TRBJ2-7; the J call may be wrong. The CDR3 is made up of 15 amino acids. CDR1 SEHNR and CDR2 FQNEAQ come from the germline V gene (reference sequence). CDR3 sequence (DNA): TGTGCCAGCAGCCTTACCTCCGGGACAGGTTACGAGCAGTACTTC. As protein: CASSLTSGTGYEQYF.

The chain employs TRBV29-1 and TRBJ2-7; 11 bases are a match to TRBD1. V was pared by 0 bases and J by 4 bases, with 5 bases of the junction left unmatched. In germline, CDR1 is SQVTM, CDR2 ANQGSEA. The CDR3 sequence is 15 residues long. CDR3 in DNA: TGCAGCGTTGAAGAAGGACAGGGGGCAAAGTACGAGCAGTACTTC. Translation: CSVEEGQGAKYEQYF.

This clone was observed once. The chain joins TRBV19 to TRBJ1-2; D perhaps matches TRBD1 (5 bases). The CDR3 sequence is 15 residues long. The V gene lost 7 bases and the J gene lost 2 bases, with 17 bases spanning the gap. Germline V CDR1 and CDR2: LNHDA, SQIVND (reference sequence). The CDR3 here is CASNPGREANYGYTF. CDR3 nucleotide sequence: TGTGCCAGTAATCCGGGCAGGGAGGCAAACTATGGCTACACCTTC.

The CDR3 loop reads CASSARETGRPYNEQFF. As DNA, the CDR3 is TGTGCCAGCAGCGCCAGAGAGACAGGGCGCCCCTACAATGAGCAGTTCTTC. V gene TRBV9 combines with J gene TRBJ2-1, with 7 nucleotides matching TRBD1. The germline V gene has CDR1 SGDLS and CDR2 YYNGEE. This CDR3 has 17 residues. The ends lost 3 bases at V and 2 bases at J; junction bases unmatched: 11.

The chain links TRBV5-1 to TRBJ2-7; 7 positions match TRBD1. CDR3 length: 14 amino acids. Germline V CDR1 and CDR2: SGHRS, YFSETQ. J gave up 3 bases and V 4 bases, and 7 bases lay outside the gene matches. The CDR3 spells CASSRGQSFYEQYF. CDR3 DNA: TGCGCCAGCAGCAGGGGACAGAGCTTCTACGAGCAGTACTTC.

CDR3 loop: CASKNRGATEAFF. DNA of the CDR3: TGTGCCAGCAAAAACAGGGGGGCCACTGAAGCTTTCTTT. V gene TRBV6-1 combines with J gene TRBJ1-1; 8 bases agree with TRBD1. The germline gives CDR1 MNHNS, CDR2 SASEGT. Losses at the gene ends were 7 bases for V and 4 bases for J; bases not matched to a gene: 5. The CDR3 sequence is 13 residues long.

The genes are TRBV27 and TRBJ2-7; no reliable D call. CDR1 and CDR2 from the germline V gene are MNHEY and SMNVEV (reference sequence). Trimming cost V 0 bases and J 3 bases, with 15 bases left between them. The CDR3 spans 16 residues. CDR3 coding DNA: TGTGCCAGCAGTTTATCGTCAGGAACCATAGTCTACGAGCAGTACTTC. Translating it yields CASSLSSGTIVYEQYF.

The J gene is TRBJ1-3, the V gene TRBV18, with D possibly matching TRBD1 (5 bases). The CDR3 length is 14 residues. Trimming shortened V by 6 bases and J by 1 base, and 10 bases separated the two germline ends. Germline assignment: CDR1 KGHSH and CDR2 LQKENI. For the CDR3, the DNA is TGTGCCAGCTCGGTCCAGGGATCTGGAAACACCATATATTTT. Its translation: CASSVQGSGNTIYF.

The V call is TRBV4-1, the J call TRBJ1-5; D might be TRBD1 (5 bases). This CDR3 contains 17 residues. CDR1 MGHRA and CDR2 YSYEKL come from the germline V gene. With 4 bases removed from V and 2 bases from J, the gap between germline ends came to 18 bases. The CDR3 is CASSLSGTGVGNQPQHF. CDR3 in DNA: TGCGCCAGCAGCCTCAGTGGGACGGGGGTTGGCAATCAGCCCCAGCATTTT.

There are a few counts of this clone. The chain joins TRBV7-8 to TRBJ2-5, with 9 positions matching TRBD2. This CDR3 comprises 15 residues. The ends lost 5 bases at V and 4 bases at J; junction bases unmatched: 8. Germline assignment: CDR1 SGHVS and CDR2 FQNEAQ. CDR3 loop: CASSDSAGGRETQYF. CDR3 nucleotides: TGTGCCAGCAGCGACTCGGCGGGAGGGAGAGAGACCCAGTACTTC.

The chain uses TRBV28 and TRBJ2-7, with D tentatively TRBD2 (7 bases). This CDR3 has 15 residues. V was trimmed by 6 bases and J by 4 bases, leaving 19 bases between them. Germline CDR1 and CDR2: MDHEN and SYDVKM. CDR3 protein: CASRTQGGGSYEQYF. The CDR3 DNA reads as TGTGCCAGCAGGACACAAGGGGGGGGGTCGTACGAGCAGTACTTC. The full variable domain, rest sourced from reference TRBV28 and TRBJ2-7, is DVKVTQSSRYLVKRTGEKVFLECVQDMDHENMFWYRQDPGLGLRLIYFSYDVKMKEKGDIPEGYSVSREKKERFSLILESASTNQTSMYLCASRTQGGGSYEQYFGPGTRLTVT.

Only a few counts were recorded for this clone. The chain combines TRBV5-1 with TRBJ1-6; 8 bases line up with TRBD1. V shed 1 base and J 10 bases; nucleotides not matched to a gene: 10. This CDR3 contains 16 residues. From germline, CDR1 is SGHRS and CDR2 YFSETQ. CDR3 region: CASSLTDRALDSPLHF. The CDR3 DNA sequence: TGCGCCAGCAGCTTGACGGACAGGGCCCTAGACTCACCCCTCCACTTT.

CDR3 sequence: CASSSQGARGYTF. DNA for the CDR3: TGTGCCAGCAGCTCACAGGGGGCGCGGGGCTACACCTTC. The rearrangement uses TRBV11-3 and TRBJ1-2, with 9 bases identical to TRBD1. This CDR3 spans 13 amino acids. Unmatched junction bases numbered 5, after V lost 4 bases and J lost 8 bases. CDR1 and CDR2 from the germline V gene are SGHNT and YENEEA.